Given below is one T cell receptor (beta chain) in context. Time point here: pre-treatment baseline. Apart from two fast progressors, RECIST 1.1 response was judged 12 weeks post-infusion. The data were taken from a study of blood T cell dynamics during melanoma immunotherapy. At the level of the study: Patients with metastatic melanoma got pembrolizumab or nivolumab-ipilimumab as first-line care.

Produced via immunoSEQ multiplex PCR; TCRdb's table is partial and in-frame only. Of 15,000 to 20,000 clones in the sample, 90% to 95% were seen once. Germline trimming cut 8 bases from V and 8 bases from J; bases unmatched to any gene: 18. Germline V gene data show CDR1 as SNHLY and CDR2 as FYNNEI. This CDR3 comprises 17 residues. Sequenced here: blood, sampled from a patient treated with checkpoint blockade. The chain joins TRBV2 to TRBJ1-4; 9 bases are shared with TRBD1. The receptor comes from a human donor with melanoma. The CDR3 bases are TGTGCCAGCTGGGGACAGGGCCGATATGTAGCCTTAGAAAAACTGTTTTTT. Amino acids: CASWGQGRYVALEKLFF.